This TCR beta chain was identified during a study of cytomegalovirus exposure and HLA in healthy donors. Study details: A subsequent analysis stated that the 120 or so validation repertoires were run on the same platform as the 650 to 850 first-cohort repertoires.

In the case of this clone: As yet, its antigen is unknown.

Study conclusions and caveats: First-cohort TCR clusters tended to co-occur in the 120 or so validation repertoires, a later analysis found. While the bulk of TCR sequences proved rare, some public TCRs turned up in many donors. In vitro checks showed that a few CMV-associated chains really do target CMV antigens.

The data were produced by immunoSEQ multiplex PCR, yet TCRdb's version contains in-frame clones alone and is incomplete. The table has 150,000 or so clones, roughly 89% seen once. The CDR3 extends over 16 amino acids. The germline V gene has CDR1 SGDLS and CDR2 YYNGEE. The J segment lost 9 bases and the V segment lost 0 bases, leaving 9 bases of the junction unmatched. The chain recombines TRBV9 with TRBJ1-6; TRBD1 aligns across 7 bases. The receptor comes from a woman in her late teens or twenties in good health and CMV-seronegative. The sample was PBMCs. The CDR3 nucleotides read TGTGCCAGCAGCGTAGATTCGGGACAGCTCTTTTCACCCCTCCACTTT. This codes for CASSVDSGQLFSPLHF.